This section outlines one T cell receptor beta chain sequence together with its context. The antigen remains undetermined. The data were obtained in a study of T cell responses to AZD1222 COVID-19 vaccine. Points from the study as a whole: Samples come after the peak T cell response, not at day 14.

This CDR3 region has 11 residues. Germline CDR1 MDHEN, CDR2 SYDVKM. V was shortened by 4 bases and J by 13 bases, with 13 bases between the two germline ends. Libraries were prepared by immunoSEQ multiplex PCR; TCRdb keeps only in-frame clonotypes and omits some of them. Among tens of thousands of clones, approximately 84% were seen once, and the ten largest hold approximately 16%. The sequencing here drew on peripheral blood, taken on day 0 of AZD1222 vaccination. The V gene is TRBV28, the J gene TRBJ1-2; the D is unclear. This clonotype was obtained from an adult in good health. The CDR3 spells CASSSFSGGTF. The CDR3 DNA is TGTGCCAGCAGTTCCTTTTCAGGTGGCACCTTC.